This record covers a single T cell receptor (beta chain). The CDR3 extends over 14 amino acids. The germline V gene has CDR1 MNHNS and CDR2 SASEGT. The ends lost 7 bases at V and 2 bases at J; junction bases unmatched: 7. The entry originates in a study of CD8+ T cells in alopecia areata. The sequencing template was cDNA reverse transcribed from extracted RNA. TCRdb keeps only in-frame clones here, not all; method: immunoSEQ multiplex PCR. The sample shows roughly 130,000 clones, 58% of them seen only once. PBMCs provided sorted CD4+ and CD8+ T cells. The sequenced sample was CD4+ T cells sorted from blood, obtained at week 0. The receptor's source is a human donor with alopecia areata. V and J are TRBV6-1 and TRBJ2-7; TRBD2 matches 8 bases. The CDR3 reads CASMLVAGTYEQYF. CDR3 DNA sequence: TGTGCCAGCATGCTGGTAGCGGGAACCTACGAGCAGTACTTC.